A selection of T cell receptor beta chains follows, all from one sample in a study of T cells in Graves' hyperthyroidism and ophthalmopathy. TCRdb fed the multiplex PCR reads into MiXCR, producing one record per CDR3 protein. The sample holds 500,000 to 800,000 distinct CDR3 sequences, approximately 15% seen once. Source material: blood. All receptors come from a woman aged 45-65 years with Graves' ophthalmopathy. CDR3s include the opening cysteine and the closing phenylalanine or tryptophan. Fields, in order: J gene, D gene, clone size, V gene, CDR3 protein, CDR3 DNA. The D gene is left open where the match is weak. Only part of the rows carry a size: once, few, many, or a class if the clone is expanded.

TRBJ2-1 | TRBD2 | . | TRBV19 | CASSTVAGAYNEQFF | TGTGCCAGTAGTACCGTAGCGGGAGCCTACAATGAGCAGTTCTTC
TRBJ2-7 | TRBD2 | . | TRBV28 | CASRPILAGYSYEQYF | TGTGCCAGCAGACCCATTCTAGCGGGATACTCCTACGAGCAGTACTTC
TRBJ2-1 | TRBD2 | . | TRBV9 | CASSRGLAGGPGSRSYNEQFF | TGTGCCAGCAGCCGCGGACTAGCGGGAGGGCCTGGAAGTCGCTCCTACAATGAGCAGTTCTTC
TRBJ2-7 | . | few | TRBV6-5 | CASSYTMTYEQYF | TGTGCCAGCAGTTACACCATGACCTACGAGCAGTACTTC
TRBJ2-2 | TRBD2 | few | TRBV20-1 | CSATELSGSSGELFF | TGCAGTGCAACAGAGCTAAGCGGGAGTTCCGGGGAGCTGTTTTTT
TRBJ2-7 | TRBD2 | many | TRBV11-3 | CASSPSGTTYEQYF | TGTGCCAGCAGCCCTAGCGGGACGACCTACGAGCAGTACTTC
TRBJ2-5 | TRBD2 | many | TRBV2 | CASTSGLAGIQYF | TGTGCCAGCACCTCGGGACTAGCGGGAATCCAGTACTTC
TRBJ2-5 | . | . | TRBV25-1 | CASSDSGAGETQYF | TGTGCCAGCAGTGATTCGGGGGCGGGCGAGACCCAGTACTTC
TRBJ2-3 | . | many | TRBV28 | CASSLTGIEGTDTQYF | TGTGCCAGCAGTTTAACCGGGATTGAGGGCACAGATACGCAGTATTTT
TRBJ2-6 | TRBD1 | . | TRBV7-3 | CASSLTPGQGAGGANVLTF | TGTGCCAGCAGCTTAACTCCGGGACAGGGGGCCGGTGGGGCCAACGTCCTGACTTTC
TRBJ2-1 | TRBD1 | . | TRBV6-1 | CASFGTGLYEQFF | TGTGCCAGCTTCGGGACAGGGTTGTATGAGCAGTTCTTC
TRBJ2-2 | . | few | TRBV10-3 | CAISEQRAANTGELFF | TGTGCCATCAGTGAACAGCGGGCGGCGAACACCGGGGAGCTGTTTTTT
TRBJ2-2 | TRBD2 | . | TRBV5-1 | CASSFLAGAGTGELFF | TGCGCCAGCAGCTTCCTAGCGGGAGCGGGCACCGGGGAGCTGTTTTTT
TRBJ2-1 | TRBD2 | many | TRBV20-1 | CSARGLAENNEQFF | TGCAGTGCTAGGGGGCTAGCGGAGAACAATGAGCAGTTCTTC
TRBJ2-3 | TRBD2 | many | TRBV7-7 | CASSPIAGGRADTQYF | TGTGCTAGCAGCCCAATAGCGGGAGGTAGGGCAGATACGCAGTATTTT
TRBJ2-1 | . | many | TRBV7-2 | CASSLERFQGEQFF | TGTGCCAGCAGCTTAGAAAGGTTTCAGGGTGAGCAGTTCTTC